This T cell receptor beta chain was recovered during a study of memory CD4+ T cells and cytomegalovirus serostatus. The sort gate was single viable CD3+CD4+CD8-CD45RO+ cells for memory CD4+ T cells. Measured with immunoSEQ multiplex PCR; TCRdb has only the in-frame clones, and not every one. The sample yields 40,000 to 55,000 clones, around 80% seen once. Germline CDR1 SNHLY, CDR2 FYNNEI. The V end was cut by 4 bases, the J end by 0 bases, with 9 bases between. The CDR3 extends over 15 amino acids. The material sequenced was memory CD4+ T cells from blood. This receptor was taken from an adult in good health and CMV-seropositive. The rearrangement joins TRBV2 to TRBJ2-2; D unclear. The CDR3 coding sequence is TGTGCCAGCAGTGCGGTGTCAGCGAACACCGGGGAGCTGTTTTTT. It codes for CASSAVSANTGELFF. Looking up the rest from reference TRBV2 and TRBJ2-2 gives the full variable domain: EPEVTQTPSHQVTQMGQEVILRCVPISNHLYFYWYRQILGQKVEFLVSFYNNEISEKSEIFDDQFSVERPDGSNFTLKIRSTKLEDSAMYFCASSAVSANTGELFFGEGSRLTVL.